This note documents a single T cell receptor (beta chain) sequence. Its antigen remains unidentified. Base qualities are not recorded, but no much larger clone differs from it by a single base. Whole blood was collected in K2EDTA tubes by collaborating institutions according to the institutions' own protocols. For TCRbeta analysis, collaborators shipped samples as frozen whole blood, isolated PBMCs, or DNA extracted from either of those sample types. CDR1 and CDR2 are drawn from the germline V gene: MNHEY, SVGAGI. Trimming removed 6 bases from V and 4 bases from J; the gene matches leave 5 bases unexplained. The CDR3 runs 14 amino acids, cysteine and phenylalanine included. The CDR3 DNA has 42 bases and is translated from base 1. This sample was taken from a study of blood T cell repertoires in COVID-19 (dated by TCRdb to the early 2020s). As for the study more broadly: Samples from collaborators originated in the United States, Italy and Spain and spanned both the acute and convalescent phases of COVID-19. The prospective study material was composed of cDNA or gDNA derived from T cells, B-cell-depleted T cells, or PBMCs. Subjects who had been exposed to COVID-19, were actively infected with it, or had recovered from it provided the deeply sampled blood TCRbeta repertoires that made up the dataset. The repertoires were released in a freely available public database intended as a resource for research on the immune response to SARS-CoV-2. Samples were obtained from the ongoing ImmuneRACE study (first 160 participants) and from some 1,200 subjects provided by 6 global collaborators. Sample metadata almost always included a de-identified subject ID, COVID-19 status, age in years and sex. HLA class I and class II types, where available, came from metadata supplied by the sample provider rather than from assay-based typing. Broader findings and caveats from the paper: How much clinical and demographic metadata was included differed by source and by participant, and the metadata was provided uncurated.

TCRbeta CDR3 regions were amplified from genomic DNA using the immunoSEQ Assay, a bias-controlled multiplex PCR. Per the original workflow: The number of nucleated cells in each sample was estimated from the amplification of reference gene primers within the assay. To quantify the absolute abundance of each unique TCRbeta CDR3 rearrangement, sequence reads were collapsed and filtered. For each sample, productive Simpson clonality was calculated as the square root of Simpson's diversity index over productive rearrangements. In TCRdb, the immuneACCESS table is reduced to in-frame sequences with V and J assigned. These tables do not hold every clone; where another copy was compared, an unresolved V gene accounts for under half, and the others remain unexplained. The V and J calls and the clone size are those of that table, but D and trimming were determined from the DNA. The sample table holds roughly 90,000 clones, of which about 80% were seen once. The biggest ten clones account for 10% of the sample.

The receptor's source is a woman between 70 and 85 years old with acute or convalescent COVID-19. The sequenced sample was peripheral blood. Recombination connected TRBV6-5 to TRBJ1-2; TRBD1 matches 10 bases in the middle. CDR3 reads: CASSPGTGVYGYTF. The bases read TGTGCCAGCAGCCCCGGGACAGGGGTCTATGGCTACACCTTC.